The 15 T cell receptor beta chains presented below share a single source sample, sequenced in a study of beta chain features in type 1 diabetes. Findings and limits, study-wide: Across all four CD4+ subsets, people with type 1 diabetes showed modestly shorter TCRB CDR3s.

No antigen has been assigned to these receptors. Expressed TCRB transcripts were sequenced because the isolated RNA had all been reverse transcribed beforehand. This table comes from immunoSEQ multiplex PCR, and its TCRdb copy is limited to in-frame clones, with some not included. Altogether about 160,000 clones are present, roughly 65% being singletons, with the ten largest covering nearly 0.09%. The sequencing input was naive CD4+ T cells from blood. The origin of the receptors is a young man with type 1 diabetes.

The genes are TRBV14 and TRBJ2-1, with TRBD1 matching over 8 bases. The trim removed 3 bases at V and 5 bases at J, leaving 9 bases unmatched. Germline V gives CDR1 SGHDN, CDR2 FVKESK. This CDR3 spans 16 amino acids. The CDR3 DNA reads as TGTGCCAGCAGCCAGGGACAGGTACTACCTGACAATGAGCAGTTCTTC. Translated: CASSQGQVLPDNEQFF. The full variable domain, in which reference TRBV14 and TRBJ2-1 provide the parts outside the CDR3, is EAGVTQFPSHSVIEKGQTVTLRCDPISGHDNLYWYRRVMGKEIKFLLHFVKESKQDESGMPNNRFLAERTGGTYSTLKVQPAELEDSGVYFCASSQGQVLPDNEQFFGPGTRLTVL.

The V gene is TRBV29-1, the J gene TRBJ2-1; perhaps TRBD1 as D (5 bases). Germline values: CDR1 SQVTM, CDR2 ANQGSEA. The CDR3 extends over 15 amino acids. Deletions cut 0 bases from V and 6 bases from J, with 15 bases between. The CDR3 DNA is TGCAGCGTTGAAGATCTAGGTAAGGGGCTCAATGAGCAGTTCTTC. It codes for CSVEDLGKGLNEQFF.

This CDR3 is CASSVARGLEQFF. As DNA, the CDR3 is TGTGCCAGCAGCGTAGCCAGGGGACTAGAGCAGTTCTTC. The chain combines TRBV9 with TRBJ2-1; the D gene is possibly TRBD2 (7 bases). Germline CDR1 is SGDLS and CDR2 is YYNGEE. The CDR3 runs to 13 residues. Deletions cut 0 bases from V and 10 bases from J, with 11 bases between.

On this clone: Within the sample, other DNA sequences also encode this same CDR3. This sequence joins TRBV20-1 and TRBJ2-5; D not resolved. Germline CDR1 DFQATT, CDR2 SNEGSKA (reference sequence). The CDR3 length is 11 residues. The V end lost 0 bases, the J end lost 5 bases, and 4 bases lay between the germline ends. For the CDR3, the DNA is TGCAGTGCTAGAGATCGGGAGACCCAGTACTTC. It encodes CSARDRETQYF.

This chain uses TRBV14 with TRBJ2-5; D is possibly TRBD1 (5 bases). The germline V and J ends were trimmed by 1 base and 3 bases, with 6 bases remaining between them. The CDR3 sequence is 13 residues long. Per germline, CDR1 SGHDN and CDR2 FVKESK. The CDR3 DNA follows: TGTGCCAGCAGCCAAGGACAGAAAGAGACCCAGTACTTC. It is translated as CASSQGQKETQYF.

The CDR3 DNA reads TGTGCCAGCAGCTGGCGCTCGGCAGATACGCAGTATTTT. Amino acids: CASSWRSADTQYF. V and J are TRBV28 and TRBJ2-3; D is uncertain. V dropped 6 bases and J dropped 4 bases, with 11 bases sitting between them. The CDR3 length is 13 residues. In germline, CDR1 is MDHEN, CDR2 SYDVKM. The whole variable domain, filled in from reference TRBV28 and TRBJ2-3, reads DVKVTQSSRYLVKRTGEKVFLECVQDMDHENMFWYRQDPGLGLRLIYFSYDVKMKEKGDIPEGYSVSREKKERFSLILESASTNQTSMYLCASSWRSADTQYFGPGTRLTVL.

There are a few counts of this clone. The chain is built from TRBV19 and TRBJ1-1; D is uncertain. The ends were cut back, 4 bases at V and 5 bases at J, with 8 bases in the middle. From germline, CDR1 is LNHDA and CDR2 SQIVND (reference sequence). The CDR3 has 12 amino acids. CDR3 region: CASSNRGTEAFF. CDR3 DNA sequence: TGTGCCAGTAGTAACAGAGGAACTGAAGCTTTCTTT. Complete variable domain (other parts from reference TRBV19 and TRBJ1-1): DGGITQSPKYLFRKEGQNVTLSCEQNLNHDAMYWYRQDPGQGLRLIYYSQIVNDFQKGDIAEGYSVSREKKESFPLTVTSAQKNPTAFYLCASSNRGTEAFFGQGTRLTVV.

In its sample, this clone was seen a few times. The chain links TRBV9 to TRBJ2-5, with D unclear. CDR3 size: 14 residues. Germline CDR1 SGDLS, CDR2 YYNGEE. The germline V and J ends were trimmed by 4 bases and 2 bases, with 12 bases remaining between them. CDR3 sequence reads: CASSPESLQETQYF. CDR3 nucleotide sequence: TGTGCCAGCAGCCCTGAAAGCCTACAAGAGACCCAGTACTTC.

J is TRBJ1-2 and V is TRBV7-2, with D tentatively TRBD1 (5 bases). Germline V gives CDR1 SGHTA, CDR2 FQGNSA. This CDR3 has 14 residues. V was trimmed by 5 bases and J by 7 bases, leaving 17 bases between them. As DNA, the CDR3 is TGTGCCAGCAGCCTAATACGGGGCGGAGCTGGCTACACCTTC. It codes for CASSLIRGGAGYTF.

Only a few counts were recorded for this clone. The CDR3 sequence is CAWSHTGASGETQYF. DNA for the CDR3: TGTGCCTGGAGTCATACAGGGGCCTCGGGAGAGACCCAGTACTTC. The chain has TRBV30 and TRBJ2-5; TRBD1 matches at 7 bases. With 2 bases clipped from V and 4 bases from J, the junction kept 10 bases outside the gene matches. The germline V gene encodes CDR1 GTSNPN and CDR2 SVGIG (reference sequence). CDR3 length: 15 residues.

The chain joins TRBV7-9 to TRBJ2-7; 11 bases agree with TRBD1. Germline CDR1 and CDR2: SEHNR and FQNEAQ (reference sequence). The ends lost 5 bases at V and 5 bases at J; junction bases unmatched: 14. This CDR3 contains 17 residues. DNA for the CDR3: TGTGCCAGCAGCCGGAACTCCGGGACAGGGGGAAGAGACGAGCAGTACTTC. Protein product: CASSRNSGTGGRDEQYF.

J is TRBJ2-3 and V is TRBV4-3; 9 bases map to TRBD2. Germline trimming cut 0 bases from V and 5 bases from J; bases unmatched to any gene: 9. The CDR3 spans 17 residues. Per germline, CDR1 LGHNA and CDR2 YSLEER. CDR3 in amino acids: CASSQDPPSGVEDTQYF. The CDR3 region has the DNA TGCGCCAGCAGCCAAGATCCGCCTAGCGGGGTTGAAGATACGCAGTATTTT.

The chain uses TRBV25-1 and TRBJ2-7; tentative D call: TRBD1 (5 bases). CDR1 is MGHDK, CDR2 SYGVNS, per germline. V shed 1 base and J shed 5 bases, with 12 bases lying between them. This CDR3 has 14 amino acids. The DNA of the CDR3 is TGTGCCAGCAGTGAATCCTCAGGGTTGAACGAGCAGTACTTC. Its protein product is CASSESSGLNEQYF.

The chain uses TRBV9 and TRBJ2-7; D is undetermined. Germline V CDR1 and CDR2: SGDLS, YYNGEE. With 0 bases removed from V and 2 bases from J, the gap between germline ends came to 9 bases. The CDR3 contains 14 residues. CDR3 loop: CASSVEGRTYEQYF. The CDR3 DNA sequence: TGTGCCAGCAGCGTAGAGGGCAGAACCTACGAGCAGTACTTC. The full variable domain, with the rest looked up from reference TRBV9 and TRBJ2-7, is DSGVTQTPKHLITATGQRVTLRCSPRSGDLSVYWYQQSLDQGLQFLIQYYNGEERAKGNILERFSAQQFPDLHSELNLSSLELGDSALYFCASSVEGRTYEQYFGPGTRLTVT.

The chain is built from TRBV7-9 and TRBJ1-3; unclear D gene. With 5 bases removed from V and 6 bases from J, the gap between germline ends came to 8 bases. Germline CDR1 is SEHNR and CDR2 is FQNEAQ (reference sequence). The CDR3 extends over 12 amino acids. The CDR3 nucleotides read TGTGCCAGCAGCGTAAATGAAAACACCATATATTTT. The encoded protein is CASSVNENTIYF.